The 5 T cell receptor beta chains below were found in one sample sequenced in a study of cytomegalovirus exposure and HLA in healthy donors. The PCR was carried out with 60 Vbeta primers and 13 Jbeta primers. Sequenced by immunoSEQ multiplex PCR; TCRdb stores in-frame clones only, minus some. The table includes some 150,000 clones, more than 65% detected once. Sample: PBMCs. The receptors were sampled from a young man in good health and CMV-seropositive.

This clone was recorded a few times. CDR3 DNA sequence: TGTGCCAGCAGCTTAAAATTGGGCGGGGGGAGGAATGAGCAGTTCTTC. It yields the protein CASSLKLGGGRNEQFF. The chain employs TRBV7-2 and TRBJ2-1; 8 nucleotides line up with TRBD2. The trim removed 2 bases at V and 7 bases at J, leaving 10 bases unmatched. The length of the CDR3 is 16 residues. Germline CDR1 and CDR2: SGHTA and FQGNSA.

The J gene is TRBJ2-7, the V gene TRBV5-6; 8 positions agree with TRBD2. Germline CDR1 is SGHDT and CDR2 is YYEEEE. Trimming cost V 4 bases and J 4 bases; bases outside gene matches: 7. The CDR3 totals 14 residues. The CDR3 nucleotides read TGTGCCAGCAGCCCGGGAGGGAGCAAGTACGAGCAGTACTTC. Translating gives CASSPGGSKYEQYF.

The V call is TRBV20-1, the J call TRBJ2-1; D call uncertain. This CDR3 contains 10 residues. Germline values: CDR1 DFQATT, CDR2 SNEGSKA (reference sequence). V dropped 6 bases and J dropped 9 bases, with 9 bases sitting between them. Here the CDR3 DNA reads TGCAGTGCAGTTGCGGCTGAGCAGTTCTTC. This encodes CSAVAAEQFF.

The V and J genes are TRBV28 and TRBJ2-7; TRBD1 agrees at 9 bases. The J segment lost 6 bases and the V segment lost 6 bases, leaving 9 bases of the junction unmatched. The CDR3 length is 14 residues. The germline V gene encodes CDR1 MDHEN and CDR2 SYDVKM. CDR3 DNA sequence: TGTGCCAGCAGATCAGTTACGGACAGGGGCGAGCAGTACTTC. It encodes CASRSVTDRGEQYF.

The genes are TRBV28 and TRBJ1-3; no clear D. The CDR3 contains 15 residues. Trimming removed 5 bases at V and 4 bases at J, with 15 bases between. Germline CDR1 and CDR2: MDHEN and SYDVKM. The CDR3: CASSQRAAVGNTIYF. The CDR3 nucleotides read TGTGCCAGCAGTCAGAGGGCAGCAGTAGGAAACACCATATATTTT.